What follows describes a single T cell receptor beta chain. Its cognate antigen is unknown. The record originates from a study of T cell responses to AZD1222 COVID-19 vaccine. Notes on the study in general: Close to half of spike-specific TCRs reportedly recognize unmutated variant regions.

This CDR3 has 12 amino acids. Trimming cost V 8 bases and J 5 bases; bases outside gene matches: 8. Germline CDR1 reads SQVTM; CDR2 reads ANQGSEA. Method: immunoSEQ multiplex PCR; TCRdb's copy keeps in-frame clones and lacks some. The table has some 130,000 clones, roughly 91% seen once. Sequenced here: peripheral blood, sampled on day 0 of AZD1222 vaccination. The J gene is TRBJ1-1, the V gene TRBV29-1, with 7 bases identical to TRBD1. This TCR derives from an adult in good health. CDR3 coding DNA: TGCAGCATTACAGGGGTGGGGACTGAAGCTTTCTTT. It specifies CSITGVGTEAFF.